This T cell receptor (beta chain) derives from a study of T cell responses to AZD1222 COVID-19 vaccine. Germline assignment: CDR1 SEHNR and CDR2 FQNEAQ (reference sequence). CDR3 length: 10 amino acids. Notes on the study in general: Repertoire samples came only from after the peak T cell response. Among vaccine-associated CD4 TCRs, coverage spanned spike, with dominance at 160-218 and 743-854.

TCRdb's copy holds only in-frame clones and misses some; the assay was immunoSEQ multiplex PCR. The sample carries under 300,000 clones, approximately 93% recorded once. Remarks on this clone: What it binds is unknown. Germline and junction disagree at one end, which may indicate a read error.

The sample consisted of peripheral blood, taken on day 0 of AZD1222 vaccination. The rearrangement joins TRBV7-9 to TRBJ2-3; D is undetermined. This sequence originates from an adult in good health. This chain's CDR3 is CASSLTSLHF. CDR3 coding DNA: TGTGCCAGCAGCTTAACCTCGTTGCATTTT.